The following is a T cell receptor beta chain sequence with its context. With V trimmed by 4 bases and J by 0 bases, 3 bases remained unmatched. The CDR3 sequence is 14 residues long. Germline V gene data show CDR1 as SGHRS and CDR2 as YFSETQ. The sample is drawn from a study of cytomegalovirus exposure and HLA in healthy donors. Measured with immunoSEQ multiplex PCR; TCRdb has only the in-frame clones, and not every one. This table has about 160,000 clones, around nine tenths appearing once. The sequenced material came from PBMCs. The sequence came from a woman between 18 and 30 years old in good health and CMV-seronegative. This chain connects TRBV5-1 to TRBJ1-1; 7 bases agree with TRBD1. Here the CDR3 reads CASSQTGLNTEAFF. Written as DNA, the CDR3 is TGCGCCAGCAGCCAGACAGGGTTGAACACTGAAGCTTTCTTT.